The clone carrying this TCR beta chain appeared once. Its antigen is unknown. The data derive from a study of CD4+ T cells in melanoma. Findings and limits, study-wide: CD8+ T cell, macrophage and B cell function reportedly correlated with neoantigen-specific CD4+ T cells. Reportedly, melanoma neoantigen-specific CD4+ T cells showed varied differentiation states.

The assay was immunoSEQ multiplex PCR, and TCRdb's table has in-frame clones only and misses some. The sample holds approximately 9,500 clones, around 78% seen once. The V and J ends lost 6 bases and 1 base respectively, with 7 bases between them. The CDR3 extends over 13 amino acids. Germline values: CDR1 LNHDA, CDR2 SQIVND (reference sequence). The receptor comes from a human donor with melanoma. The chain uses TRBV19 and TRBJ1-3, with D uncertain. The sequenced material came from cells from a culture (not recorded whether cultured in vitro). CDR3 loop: CASSQSSGNTIYF. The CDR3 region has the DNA TGTGCCAGTAGCCAGAGTTCTGGAAACACCATATATTTT.